These 27 T cell receptor beta chains originate from one sample sequenced in a study of blood T cell repertoires in COVID-19. The data were produced by immunoSEQ multiplex PCR, yet TCRdb's version contains in-frame clones alone and is incomplete. In the table there are under 300,000 clones, 86% of which are singletons. Material: peripheral blood. Receptor source: a woman under 40 with COVID-19, enrolled during active disease.

This clone was counted once. This chain joins TRBV13 and TRBJ2-7, with D maybe TRBD2 (6 bases). V lost 5 bases, J lost 3 bases, and 11 bases lay in between. This CDR3 region has 13 residues. Germline assignment: CDR1 PRHDT and CDR2 FYEKMQ (reference sequence). Here the CDR3 reads CASSAGNGYEQYF. CDR3 nucleotide sequence: TGTGCCAGCAGCGCGGGGAACGGCTACGAGCAGTACTTC.

The chain carries TRBV28 and TRBJ2-7, with D unresolved. This CDR3 has 13 residues. The germline V gene encodes CDR1 MDHEN and CDR2 SYDVKM. Trimming removed 4 bases from V and 2 bases from J, with 9 bases in between. Here the CDR3 reads CASSSALTYEQYF. DNA for the CDR3: TGTGCCAGCAGTTCCGCACTTACCTACGAGCAGTACTTC.

V usage is TRBV9 and J usage is TRBJ2-2; a possible D gene is TRBD2 (5 bases). CDR1 is SGDLS, CDR2 YYNGEE, per germline. The CDR3 is made up of 17 amino acids. V was cut by 3 bases and J by 2 bases, with 17 bases left in between. CDR3 region: CASSAPGWVDNTGELFF. CDR3 coding DNA: TGTGCCAGCAGCGCACCGGGATGGGTAGACAACACCGGGGAGCTGTTTTTT. Full variable domain (missing parts from reference TRBV9 and TRBJ2-2): DSGVTQTPKHLITATGQRVTLRCSPRSGDLSVYWYQQSLDQGLQFLIQYYNGEERAKGNILERFSAQQFPDLHSELNLSSLELGDSALYFCASSAPGWVDNTGELFFGEGSRLTVL.

Comment on this clone: The sample has other DNA sequences that encode this CDR3 too. This rearrangement joins TRBV6-5 to TRBJ1-2, with D tentatively TRBD1 (5 bases). V lost 9 bases and J 4 bases, leaving 12 bases between the germline ends. Germline CDR1 reads MNHEY; CDR2 reads SVGAGI. This CDR3 has 12 amino acids. The DNA for the CDR3 is TGTGCCAGTTCAGCGGGACCCTATGGCTACACCTTC. It specifies CASSAGPYGYTF.

V gene TRBV5-1 combines with J gene TRBJ2-7; 11 bases fit TRBD1. J was trimmed by 2 bases and V by 8 bases; bases with no gene match: 6. The length of the CDR3 is 14 residues. CDR1 SGHRS and CDR2 YFSETQ come from the germline V gene. CDR3 residues: CASAPGQGAYEQYF. DNA for the CDR3: TGCGCCAGTGCACCGGGACAGGGGGCCTACGAGCAGTACTTC.

The J gene is TRBJ2-3, the V gene TRBV11-2; tentative D call: TRBD2 (5 bases). Trimming left V 2 bases short and J 4 bases short, with 16 bases between. Germline loops: CDR1 SGHAT, CDR2 FQNNGV. This CDR3 has 16 amino acids. CDR3 region: CASSLMAGTLADTQYF. CDR3 bases: TGTGCCAGCAGCTTAATGGCGGGTACCTTGGCAGATACGCAGTATTTT.

The J gene is TRBJ2-7, the V gene TRBV18, with D unresolved. The CDR3 spans 13 residues. V lost 2 bases to trimming and J lost 2 bases, with 7 bases between them. Germline loops: CDR1 KGHSH, CDR2 LQKENI. The CDR3 loop reads CASSPMQAYEQYF. The CDR3 DNA reads as TGTGCCAGCTCACCAATGCAGGCCTACGAGCAGTACTTC.

The V call is TRBV11-3, the J call TRBJ2-2; 11 bases are shared with TRBD1. The V segment lost 5 bases and the J segment 6 bases; nucleotides outside the gene matches: 5. Germline lookup yields CDR1 SGHNT and CDR2 YENEEA. The CDR3 contains 15 residues. CDR3 sequence: CASSPGQGASGELFF. The CDR3 nucleotides read TGTGCCAGCAGCCCAGGACAGGGGGCATCCGGGGAGCTGTTTTTT. Complete variable domain (other parts from reference TRBV11-3 and TRBJ2-2): EAGVVQSPRYKIIEKKQPVAFWCNPISGHNTLYWYLQNLGQGPELLIRYENEEAVDDSQLPKDRFSAERLKGVDSTLKIQPAELGDSAVYLCASSPGQGASGELFFGEGSRLTVL.

The rearrangement uses TRBV6-6 and TRBJ1-2; D is possibly TRBD1 (6 bases). The CDR3 extends over 14 amino acids. The germline CDR1 and CDR2 sequences are MNHNY and SVGAGI (reference sequence). Trimming stripped 6 bases from V and 3 bases from J, with 14 bases between. The CDR3 DNA reads TGTGCCAGCAGCCACAGGGAGTTAGACTATGGCTACACCTTC. It specifies CASSHRELDYGYTF.

V is TRBV10-3 and J is TRBJ2-5, with D perhaps matching TRBD2 (5 bases). V lost 3 bases and J 3 bases, leaving 11 bases between the germline ends. This CDR3 is 14 amino acids long. Germline CDR1 reads ENHRY; CDR2 reads SYGVKD. CDR3: CAISEMRAEETQYF. Here the CDR3 DNA reads TGTGCCATCAGTGAAATGCGGGCAGAAGAGACCCAGTACTTC.

The J gene is TRBJ1-4, the V gene TRBV3-1 (or the pseudogene TRBV3-2); weak D call: TRBD1 (5 bases). The CDR3 spans 13 residues. Germline V lookup: CDR1 LGHDT, CDR2 YNNKEL (reference sequence). V dropped 4 bases and J dropped 7 bases, with 10 bases sitting between them. The CDR3 spells CASSLGPSEKLFF. The CDR3 region has the DNA TGTGCCAGCAGCCTGGGGCCTTCTGAAAAACTGTTTTTT.

The rearrangement links TRBV28 to TRBJ1-3, with D possibly matching TRBD1 (5 bases). V lost 3 bases and J lost 2, with 8 bases in between. This CDR3 contains 14 residues. The germline CDR1 and CDR2 sequences are MDHEN and SYDVKM. The CDR3 nucleotides read TGTGCCAGCAGTTTTAGGGGCGCTGGAAACACCATATATTTT. Encoded protein: CASSFRGAGNTIYF. Full variable domain (outside the CDR3, taken from reference TRBV28 and TRBJ1-3): DVKVTQSSRYLVKRTGEKVFLECVQDMDHENMFWYRQDPGLGLRLIYFSYDVKMKEKGDIPEGYSVSREKKERFSLILESASTNQTSMYLCASSFRGAGNTIYFGEGSWLTVV.

The chain couples TRBV18 to TRBJ2-3; TRBD2 matches at 7 bases. V shed 3 bases and J 0 bases; nucleotides not matched to a gene: 9. Germline CDR1 reads KGHSH; CDR2 reads LQKENI. This CDR3 is 17 amino acids long. CDR3 protein: CASSPADQGLSTDTQYF. CDR3 coding DNA: TGTGCCAGCTCACCGGCAGACCAGGGACTAAGCACAGATACGCAGTATTTT.

DNA for the CDR3: TGTGCCAGCAGTGAAGTGAGTAACTATGGCTACACCTTC. The encoded protein is CASSEVSNYGYTF. V is TRBV2 and J is TRBJ1-2; no definite D call. Trimming removed 1 base at V and 1 base at J, with 4 bases between. This CDR3 spans 13 amino acids. The germline gives CDR1 SNHLY, CDR2 FYNNEI.

The chain uses TRBV6-5 and TRBJ2-7, with TRBD1 matching over 9 bases. This CDR3 contains 15 residues. J gave up 3 bases and V 5 bases, and 8 bases lay outside the gene matches. Germline CDR1 reads MNHEY; CDR2 reads SVGAGI. The CDR3 sequence: CASSQPGTGIYEQYF. The CDR3 region has the DNA TGTGCCAGCAGTCAGCCCGGGACAGGGATCTACGAGCAGTACTTC.

This rearrangement joins TRBV5-1 to TRBJ1-1; maybe TRBD1 (5 bases). Looked up from germline, CDR1 is SGHRS and CDR2 is YFSETQ. The CDR3 is 14 residues long. Trimming took 4 bases from V and 8 from J, leaving 18 bases between them. The chain's CDR3 is CASSREGVPPEAFF. For the CDR3, the DNA is TGCGCCAGCAGCCGAGAAGGGGTCCCCCCCGAAGCTTTCTTT.

This clone was seen only a few times. The chain uses TRBV12-1 and TRBJ1-5; no check of the table's D call, TRBD1, against the DNA was made. TRBV12-1 corresponds to a pseudogene. The CDR3 covers 16 residues. DNA for the CDR3: TGTGCCAGCACTAACCACGGACAGCAAAGCAATCAGCCCCAGCATTTT. Translation gives CASTNHGQQSNQPQHF.

This chain joins TRBV7-9 and TRBJ2-1; D gene uncertain. Germline V lookup: CDR1 SEHNR, CDR2 FQNEAQ (reference sequence). CDR3 size: 15 residues. V was clipped by 2 bases and J by 8 bases, with 16 bases between them. The CDR3 sequence is CASSLLERNLDEQFF. CDR3 nucleotides: TGTGCCAGCAGCTTACTGGAGAGGAACTTGGATGAGCAGTTCTTC.

The table lists this clone with a few counts. This chain joins TRBV7-9 and TRBJ2-3; the match to TRBD2 covers 10 bases. J lost 5 bases, V lost 8 bases, and 10 bases had no gene match. This CDR3 spans 15 amino acids. Per the germline V gene, CDR1 is SEHNR and CDR2 is FQNEAQ (reference sequence). CDR3 nucleotides: TGTGCCAGCTCTAGAGCGGGGGGGTTGGTAGATACGCAGTATTTT. Its protein product is CASSRAGGLVDTQYF.

V and J are TRBV13 and TRBJ1-1; D is perhaps TRBD1 (6 bases). V was shortened by 5 bases and J by 7 bases, with 20 bases between the two germline ends. This CDR3 spans 15 amino acids. Germline V gene data show CDR1 as PRHDT and CDR2 as FYEKMQ (reference sequence). The CDR3 sequence: CASSKEQGRANEAFF. CDR3 sequence (DNA): TGTGCCAGCAGCAAAGAACAGGGTAGAGCGAATGAAGCTTTCTTT.

The V call is TRBV5-1, the J call TRBJ2-2, with D tentatively TRBD2 (6 bases). In germline, CDR1 is SGHRS, CDR2 YFSETQ. V was trimmed by 3 bases and J by 1 base, leaving 19 bases between them. The CDR3 spans 18 residues. CDR3 protein: CASSSRLVSQKNTGELFF. CDR3 nucleotides: TGCGCCAGCAGCTCCCGACTAGTTAGCCAGAAGAACACCGGGGAGCTGTTTTTT.

The chain links TRBV6-5 to TRBJ2-6; 7 bases map to TRBD2. The CDR3 has 15 amino acids. CDR1 is MNHEY, CDR2 SVGAGI, per germline. The V and J ends lost 8 bases and 4 bases, in that order; junction bases with no gene match: 8. CDR3 sequence (DNA): TGTGCCAGCTCCGAACCGGGGGGAGGGGCCAACGTCCTGACTTTC. It encodes CASSEPGGGANVLTF.

This chain uses TRBV7-7 with TRBJ2-2, with a tentative D call TRBD1 (6 bases). The V gene lost 3 bases and the J gene lost 0 bases, with 8 bases spanning the gap. This CDR3 region has 15 residues. CDR1 is SSHAT, CDR2 FNYEAQ, per germline (reference sequence). This CDR3 is CASSFGQPNTGELFF. In DNA form, the CDR3 reads TGTGCCAGCAGCTTTGGACAGCCGAACACCGGGGAGCTGTTTTTT. Together with reference TRBV7-7 and TRBJ2-2, the CDR3 gives the full variable domain: GAGVSQSPRYKVTKRGQDVTLRCDPISSHATLYWYQQALGQGPEFLTYFNYEAQPDKSGLPSDRFSAERPEGSISTLTIQRTEQRDSAMYRCASSFGQPNTGELFFGEGSRLTVL.

This rearrangement joins TRBV18 to TRBJ1-1; D unresolved. The length of the CDR3 is 13 residues. V gave up 0 bases and J gave up 4 bases, with 6 bases separating them. Germline V lookup: CDR1 KGHSH, CDR2 LQKENI. CDR3 DNA sequence: TGTGCCAGCTCACCACCCCGTTCCACTGAAGCTTTCTTT. The encoded protein is CASSPPRSTEAFF. The full variable domain, its missing parts supplied by reference TRBV18 and TRBJ1-1, is NAGVMQNPRHLVRRRGQEARLRCSPMKGHSHVYWYRQLPEEGLKFMVYLQKENIIDESGMPKERFSAEFPKEGPSILRIQQVVRGDSAAYFCASSPPRSTEAFFGQGTRLTVV.

V and J are TRBV20-1 and TRBJ1-6, with 7 bases lining up with TRBD1. CDR3 length equals 16 residues. CDR1 and CDR2 from the germline V gene are DFQATT and SNEGSKA (reference sequence). V dropped 3 bases and J dropped 8; count of bases not matched to a gene: 13. The CDR3 nucleotides read TGCAGTGCTAGTCCACACACAGGGGCTAGGGATTCACCCCTCCACTTT. This encodes CSASPHTGARDSPLHF.

This chain uses TRBV12-3 or TRBV12-4 with TRBJ1-2; D not certain. The CDR3 sequence is 12 residues long. V gave up 5 bases and J gave up 6 bases, with 10 bases separating them. CDR3 DNA: TGTGCCAGCAGTATCAGGCGCGATGGCTACACCTTC. The encoded protein is CASSIRRDGYTF.

The gene calls are TRBV6-5 and TRBJ1-4; tentatively, D is TRBD1 (6 bases). Trimming cost V 8 bases and J 8 bases, with 21 bases left between them. There are 15 residues in the CDR3. Looked up from germline, CDR1 is MNHEY and CDR2 is SVGAGI. The CDR3 DNA reads as TGTGCCAGCTCCAACCTCTTGGGGGCACGGGAAAAACTGTTTTTT. Its protein product is CASSNLLGAREKLFF.